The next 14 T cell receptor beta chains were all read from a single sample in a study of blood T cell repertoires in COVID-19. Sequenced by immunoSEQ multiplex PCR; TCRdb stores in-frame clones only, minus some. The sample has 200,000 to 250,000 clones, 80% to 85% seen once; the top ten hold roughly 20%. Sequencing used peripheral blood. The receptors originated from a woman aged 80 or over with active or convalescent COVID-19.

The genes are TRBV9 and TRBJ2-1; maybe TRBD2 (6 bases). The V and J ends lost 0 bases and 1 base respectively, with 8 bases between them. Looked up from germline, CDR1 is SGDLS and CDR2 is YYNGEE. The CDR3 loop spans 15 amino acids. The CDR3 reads CASSVARESYNEQFF. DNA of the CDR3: TGTGCCAGCAGCGTAGCACGGGAGTCCTACAATGAGCAGTTCTTC.

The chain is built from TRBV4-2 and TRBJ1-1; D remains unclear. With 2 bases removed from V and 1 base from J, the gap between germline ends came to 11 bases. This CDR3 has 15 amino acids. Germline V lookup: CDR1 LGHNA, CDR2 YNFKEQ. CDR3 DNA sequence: TGTGCCAGCAGCCAAACAACCGGGGAGAACACTGAAGCTTTCTTT. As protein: CASSQTTGENTEAFF.

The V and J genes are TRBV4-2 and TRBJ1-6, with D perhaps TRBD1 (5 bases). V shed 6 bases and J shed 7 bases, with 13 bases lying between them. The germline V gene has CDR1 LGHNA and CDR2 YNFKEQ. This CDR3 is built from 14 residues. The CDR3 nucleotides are TGTGCCAGCAGGGGGGGGGTCGAAAATTCACCCCTCCACTTT. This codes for CASRGGVENSPLHF.

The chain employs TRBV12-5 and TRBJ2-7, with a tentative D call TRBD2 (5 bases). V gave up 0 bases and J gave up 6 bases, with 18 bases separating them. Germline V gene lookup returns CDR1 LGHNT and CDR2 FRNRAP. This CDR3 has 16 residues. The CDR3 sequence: CASGLVPTNVRVEQYF. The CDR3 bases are TGTGCTAGTGGTTTGGTGCCGACTAACGTAAGGGTCGAGCAGTACTTC.

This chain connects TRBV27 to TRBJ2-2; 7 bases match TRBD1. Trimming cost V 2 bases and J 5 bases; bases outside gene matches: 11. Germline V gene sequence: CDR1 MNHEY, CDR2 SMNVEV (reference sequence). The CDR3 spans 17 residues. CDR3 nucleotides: TGTGCCAGCAGTTTAGAGGGGGCGGCGAGGAGAACCGGGGAGCTGTTTTTT. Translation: CASSLEGAARRTGELFF.

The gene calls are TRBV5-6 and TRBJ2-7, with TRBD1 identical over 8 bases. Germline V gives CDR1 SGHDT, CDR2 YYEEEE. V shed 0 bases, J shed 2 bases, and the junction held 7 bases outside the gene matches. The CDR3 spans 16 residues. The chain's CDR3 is CASSLEWTGKAYEQYF. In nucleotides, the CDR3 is TGTGCCAGCAGCTTGGAATGGACAGGGAAGGCCTACGAGCAGTACTTC.

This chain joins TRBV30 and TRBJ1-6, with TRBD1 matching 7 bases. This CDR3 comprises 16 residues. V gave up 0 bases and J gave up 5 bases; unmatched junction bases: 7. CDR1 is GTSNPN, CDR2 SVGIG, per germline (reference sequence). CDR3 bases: TGTGCCTGGAGTGTAACCGGGACAGCCGATAATTCACCCCTCCACTTT. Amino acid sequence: CAWSVTGTADNSPLHF. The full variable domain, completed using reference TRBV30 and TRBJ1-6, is SQTIHQWPATLVQPVGSPLSLECTVEGTSNPNLYWYRQAAGRGLQLLFYSVGIGQISSEVPQNLSASRPQDRQFILSSKKLLLSDSGFYLCAWSVTGTADNSPLHFGNGTRLTVT.

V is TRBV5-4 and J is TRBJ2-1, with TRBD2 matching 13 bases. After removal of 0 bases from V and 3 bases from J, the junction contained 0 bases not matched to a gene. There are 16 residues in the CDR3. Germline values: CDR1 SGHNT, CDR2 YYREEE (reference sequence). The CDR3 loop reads CASSLGLAGGYNEQFF. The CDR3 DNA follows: TGTGCCAGCAGCTTGGGACTAGCGGGGGGCTACAATGAGCAGTTCTTC.

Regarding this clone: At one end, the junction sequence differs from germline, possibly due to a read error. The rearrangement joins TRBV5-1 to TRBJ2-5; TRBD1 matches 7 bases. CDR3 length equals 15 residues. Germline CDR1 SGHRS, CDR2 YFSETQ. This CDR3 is CASSHRGQNQESQYF. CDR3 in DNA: TGCGCCAGCAGCCACCGGGGACAGAACCAAGAGTCCCAGTACTTC.

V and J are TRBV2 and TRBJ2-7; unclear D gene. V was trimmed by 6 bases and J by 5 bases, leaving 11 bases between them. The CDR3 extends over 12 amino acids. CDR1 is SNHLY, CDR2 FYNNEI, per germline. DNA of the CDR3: TGTGCCAGCAGGTATCAAGCCCACGAGCAGTACTTC. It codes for CASRYQAHEQYF.

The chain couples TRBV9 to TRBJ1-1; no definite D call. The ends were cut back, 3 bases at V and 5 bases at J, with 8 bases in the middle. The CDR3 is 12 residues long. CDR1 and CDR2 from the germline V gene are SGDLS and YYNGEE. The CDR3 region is CASSGRETEAFF. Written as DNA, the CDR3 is TGTGCCAGCAGCGGACGGGAGACTGAAGCTTTCTTT.

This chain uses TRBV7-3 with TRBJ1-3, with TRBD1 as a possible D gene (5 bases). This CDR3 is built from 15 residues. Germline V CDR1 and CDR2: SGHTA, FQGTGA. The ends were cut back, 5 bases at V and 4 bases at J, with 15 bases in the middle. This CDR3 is CASSIRGQAGNTIYF. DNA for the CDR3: TGTGCCAGCAGCATAAGGGGCCAGGCGGGAAACACCATATATTTT.

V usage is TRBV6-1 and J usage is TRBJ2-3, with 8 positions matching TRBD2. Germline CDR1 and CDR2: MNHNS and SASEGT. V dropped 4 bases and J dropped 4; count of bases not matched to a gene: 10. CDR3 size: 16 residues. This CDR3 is CASSVRGGRGSDTQYF. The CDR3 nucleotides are TGTGCCAGCAGTGTACGGGGGGGCCGCGGGTCAGATACGCAGTATTTT.

The CDR3 DNA is TGTGCCAGCAGGGCCCGACTAGCGGGGAACTACGAGCAGTACTTC. Its translation: CASRARLAGNYEQYF. The rearrangement links TRBV2 to TRBJ2-7; TRBD2 matches 11 bases. Germline trimming cut 6 bases from V and 3 bases from J; bases unmatched to any gene: 7. Germline V gives CDR1 SNHLY, CDR2 FYNNEI. This CDR3 is 15 amino acids long.